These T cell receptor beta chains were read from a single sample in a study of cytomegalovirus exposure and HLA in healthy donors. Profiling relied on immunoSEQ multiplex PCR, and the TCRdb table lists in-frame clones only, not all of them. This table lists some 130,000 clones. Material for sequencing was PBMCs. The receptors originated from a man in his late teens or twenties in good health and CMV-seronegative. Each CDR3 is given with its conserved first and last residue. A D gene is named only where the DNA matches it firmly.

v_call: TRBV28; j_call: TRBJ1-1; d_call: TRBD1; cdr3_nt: TGTGCCAGCATCGGGCCTCCGGGACAGGGTGACACTGAAGCTTTCTTT; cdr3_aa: CASIGPPGQGDTEAFF
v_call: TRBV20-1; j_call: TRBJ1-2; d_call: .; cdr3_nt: TGCAGTGCGAAAGGGGATGTCTACACCTTC; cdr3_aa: CSAKGDVYTF
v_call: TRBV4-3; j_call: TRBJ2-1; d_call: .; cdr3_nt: TGCGCCAGCAGCGACCCGGTGGGGGGACCCAATGAGCAGTTCTTC; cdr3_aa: CASSDPVGGPNEQFF
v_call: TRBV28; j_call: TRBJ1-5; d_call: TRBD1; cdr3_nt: TGTGCCAGCAGTCCGACCGGACAGGGACATCAGCCCCAGCATTTT; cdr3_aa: CASSPTGQGHQPQHF
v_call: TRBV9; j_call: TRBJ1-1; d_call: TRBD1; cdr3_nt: TGTGCCAGCAGCGCCTACGGGACAGCGCGCGGTGAAGCTTTCTTT; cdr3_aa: CASSAYGTARGEAFF
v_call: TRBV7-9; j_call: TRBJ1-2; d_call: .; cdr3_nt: TGTGCCAGCAGCCGATTAGGGGGAGAAAAGGGCTACACCTTC; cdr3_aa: CASSRLGGEKGYTF
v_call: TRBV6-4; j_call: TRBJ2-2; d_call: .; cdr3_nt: TGTGCCAGCAGTGTGGCTAGCAACACCGGGGAGCTGTTTTTT; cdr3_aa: CASSVASNTGELFF
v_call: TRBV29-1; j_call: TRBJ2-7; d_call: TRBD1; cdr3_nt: TGCAGCGCCCGGGACAGCCTCTCCTACGAGCAGTACTTC; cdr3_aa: CSARDSLSYEQYF
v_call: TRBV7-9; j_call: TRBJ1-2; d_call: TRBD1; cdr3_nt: TGTGCCAGCAGCCATAAACCAAAGACAGGGAGGAACTATGGCTACACCTTC; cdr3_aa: CASSHKPKTGRNYGYTF
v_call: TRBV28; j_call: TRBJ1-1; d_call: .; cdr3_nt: TGTGCCAGCAGTTCCCAGGGGTACAACCTGGGGGACACTGAAGCTTTCTTT; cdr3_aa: CASSSQGYNLGDTEAFF
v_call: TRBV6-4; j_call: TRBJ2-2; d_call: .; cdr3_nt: TGTGCCAGCAGTGACACGACTACCGGGGAGCTGTTTTTT; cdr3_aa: CASSDTTTGELFF
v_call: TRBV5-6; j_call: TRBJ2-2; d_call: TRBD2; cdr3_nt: TGTGCCAGCAGCTTGGGACTAGCGGGAGTAGAAACCGGGGAGCTGTTTTTT; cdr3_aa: CASSLGLAGVETGELFF
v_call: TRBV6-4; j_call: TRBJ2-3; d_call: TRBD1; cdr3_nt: TGTGCCAGCAGATGGGACAGGGCCTCAGATACGCAGTATTTT; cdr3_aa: CASRWDRASDTQYF
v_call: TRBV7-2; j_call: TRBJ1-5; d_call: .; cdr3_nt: TGTGCCAGCAGCTTACAGGGGAGCAATCAGCCCCAGCATTTT; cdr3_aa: CASSLQGSNQPQHF
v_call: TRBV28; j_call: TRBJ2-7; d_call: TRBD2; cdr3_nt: TGTGCCAGCAGCGGAGCGGGAGTGGTTTACGAGCAGTACTTC; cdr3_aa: CASSGAGVVYEQYF
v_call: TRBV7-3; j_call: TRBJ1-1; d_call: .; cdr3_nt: TGTGCCAGCAGCTTAACCGGGAACACTGAAGCTTTCTTT; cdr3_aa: CASSLTGNTEAFF
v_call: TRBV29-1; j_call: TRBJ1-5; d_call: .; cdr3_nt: TGCAGCGTTCGAGATGCGAATCAGCCCCAGCATTTT; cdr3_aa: CSVRDANQPQHF
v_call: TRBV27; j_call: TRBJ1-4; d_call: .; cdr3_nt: TGTGCCAGCAGTTTCAAGACAGCCTTTAATGAAAAACTGTTTTTT; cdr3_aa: CASSFKTAFNEKLFF
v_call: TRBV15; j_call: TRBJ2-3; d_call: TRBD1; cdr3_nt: TGTGCCACCAGCCGCCGAGACAGGGGGAGCACAGATACGCAGTATTTT; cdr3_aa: CATSRRDRGSTDTQYF
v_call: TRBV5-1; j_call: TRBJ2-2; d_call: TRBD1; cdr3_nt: TGCGCCAGCAGCCCGGGACAGGGTGCCGGGGAGCTGTTTTTT; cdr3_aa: CASSPGQGAGELFF
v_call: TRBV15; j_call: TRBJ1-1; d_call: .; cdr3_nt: TGTGCCACCAGCAGAGGCCGCGCAGGGCTGGGTACTGAAGCTTTCTTT; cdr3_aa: CATSRGRAGLGTEAFF
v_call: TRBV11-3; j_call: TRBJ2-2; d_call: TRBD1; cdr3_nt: TGTGCCAGCAGCCGAGGGGGCGTCGGCGGGGAGCTGTTTTTT; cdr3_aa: CASSRGGVGGELFF
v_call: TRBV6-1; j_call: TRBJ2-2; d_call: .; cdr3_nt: TGTGCCAGCAGTGAAAGCGGCAGGGGCTCCGGGGAGCTGTTTTTT; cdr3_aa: CASSESGRGSGELFF
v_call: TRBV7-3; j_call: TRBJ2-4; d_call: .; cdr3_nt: TGTGCCAGCAGCTTAAATGGACAAGGAGCCAAAAACATTCAGTACTTC; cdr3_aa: CASSLNGQGAKNIQYF
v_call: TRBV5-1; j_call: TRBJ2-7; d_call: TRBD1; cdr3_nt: TGCGCCAGCAGCTGGGACAGGAGCTCCTACGAGCAGTACTTC; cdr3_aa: CASSWDRSSYEQYF
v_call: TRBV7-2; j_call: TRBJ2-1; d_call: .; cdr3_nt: TGTGCCAGCAGCTTACAACTTTACAATGAGCAGTTCTTC; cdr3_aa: CASSLQLYNEQFF
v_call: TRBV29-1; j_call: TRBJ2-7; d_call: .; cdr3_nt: TGCAGCGTTGTAGGAGGGGAAATTACCAGTCAGTACTTC; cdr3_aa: CSVVGGEITSQYF